Presented here are 28 T cell receptor beta chains from one specimen sequenced in a study of lymphopenia after photon versus proton radiotherapy. Data came from immunoSEQ multiplex PCR; TCRdb stores just in-frame clones and leaves some out. The table records about 160,000 clones, approximately 90% of them present only once. This specimen was peripheral blood, taken from a patient treated with photon-based radiotherapy. The receptors come from a man in his fifties or sixties with gastric cancer.

The rearrangement joins TRBV5-6 to TRBJ2-3, with TRBD2 identical over 8 bases. This CDR3 comprises 17 residues. Germline trimming cut 0 bases from V and 1 base from J; bases unmatched to any gene: 7. Germline assignment: CDR1 SGHDT and CDR2 YYEEEE. The CDR3 spells CASSLVVAGLGTDTQYF. CDR3 DNA: TGTGCCAGCAGCTTGGTAGTAGCGGGACTCGGCACAGATACGCAGTATTTT.

V is TRBV5-1 and J is TRBJ2-1, with 14 nucleotides matching TRBD2. The CDR3 runs to 16 residues. With 5 bases clipped from V and 8 bases from J, the junction kept 9 bases outside the gene matches. CDR1 is SGHRS and CDR2 is YFSETQ in the germline V gene. The CDR3 nucleotides are TGCGCCAGCAGAGGGGGACTAGCGGGAGTCTATCATGAGCAGTTCTTC. This gives the protein CASRGGLAGVYHEQFF.

This chain links TRBV4-1 with TRBJ1-4, with D hard to call. Germline assignment: CDR1 MGHRA and CDR2 YSYEKL. The V end lost 1 base, the J end lost 0 bases, and 6 bases lay between the germline ends. This CDR3 comprises 15 residues. The CDR3 sequence is CASSQGRATNEKLFF. The CDR3 DNA reads TGCGCCAGCAGCCAAGGCAGAGCAACTAATGAAAAACTGTTTTTT.

The chain links TRBV4-2 to TRBJ1-1; D is unresolved. The germline CDR1 and CDR2 sequences are LGHNA and YNFKEQ. The ends were cut back, 0 bases at V and 2 bases at J, with 7 bases in the middle. There are 14 residues in the CDR3. CDR3 nucleotides: TGTGCCAGCAGCCAAGATCGGAGAAACACTGAAGCTTTCTTT. Amino acids: CASSQDRRNTEAFF.

This chain connects TRBV7-2 to TRBJ2-4, with a weak D call TRBD1 (5 bases). Per germline, CDR1 SGHTA and CDR2 FQGNSA. The CDR3 length is 15 residues. The germline V and J ends were trimmed by 0 bases and 4 bases, with 10 bases remaining between them. CDR3 region: CASSLAKGIKNIQYF. The DNA of the CDR3 is TGTGCCAGCAGCTTAGCGAAGGGGATTAAAAACATTCAGTACTTC. Full variable domain (remainder filled in from reference TRBV7-2 and TRBJ2-4): GAGVSQSPSNKVTEKGKDVELRCDPISGHTALYWYRQSLGQGLEFLIYFQGNSAPDKSGLPSDRFSAERTGGSVSTLTIQRTQQEDSAVYLCASSLAKGIKNIQYFGAGTRLSVL.

The rearrangement joins TRBV15 to TRBJ1-5, with 7 bases fitting TRBD1. Germline V gives CDR1 LNHNV, CDR2 YYDKDF (reference sequence). The CDR3 has 17 residues. V shed 1 base, J shed 0 bases, and the junction held 6 bases outside the gene matches. CDR3 residues: CATSRASGTVSNQPQHF. In DNA, the CDR3 is TGTGCCACCAGCAGAGCATCCGGGACAGTTAGCAATCAGCCCCAGCATTTT.

This chain connects TRBV28 to TRBJ1-5; the D is unclear. Per germline, CDR1 MDHEN and CDR2 SYDVKM. This CDR3 spans 13 amino acids. The V end was cut by 6 bases, the J end by 3 bases, with 9 bases between. In nucleotides, the CDR3 is TGTGCCAGCAGGTGGACGGACAATCAGCCCCAGCATTTT. Protein sequence: CASRWTDNQPQHF.

The genes are TRBV6-6 and TRBJ1-1; no clear D gene. The V end lost 1 base, the J end lost 6 bases, and 9 bases lay between the germline ends. The CDR3 runs to 13 residues. CDR1 and CDR2 from the germline V gene are MNHNY and SVGAGI (reference sequence). The CDR3 bases are TGTGCCAGCAGTTACTGGTTAGGATCTGAAGCTTTCTTT. Its protein is CASSYWLGSEAFF.

The chain uses TRBV11-2 and TRBJ2-5; D not certain. CDR3 length: 14 amino acids. Deletions cut 7 bases from V and 5 bases from J, with 17 bases between. Per the germline V gene, CDR1 is SGHAT and CDR2 is FQNNGV. The CDR3 region is CASMPLVGGETQYF. The CDR3 nucleotides are TGTGCCAGCATGCCCCTTGTAGGTGGGGAGACCCAGTACTTC.

CDR3 DNA: TGTGCCAGCAGTCCATTGACAGGACGCAATCAGCCCCAGCATTTT. It is translated as CASSPLTGRNQPQHF. This chain connects TRBV11-2 to TRBJ1-5, with D perhaps TRBD1 (6 bases). The CDR3 runs to 15 residues. V dropped 6 bases and J dropped 2 bases, with 14 bases sitting between them. Looked up from germline, CDR1 is SGHAT and CDR2 is FQNNGV.

This chain joins TRBV11-2 and TRBJ2-6; the D gene is possibly TRBD1 (5 bases). Germline V gene lookup returns CDR1 SGHAT and CDR2 FQNNGV. CDR3 length equals 18 residues. With 2 bases removed from V and 0 bases from J, the gap between germline ends came to 14 bases. In DNA form, the CDR3 reads TGTGCCAGCAGCTTACGATCCAGGGTGATCTCTGGGGCCAACGTCCTGACTTTC. Translated: CASSLRSRVISGANVLTF.

The chain combines TRBV18 with TRBJ2-3; 8 nucleotides line up with TRBD2. Germline V gene sequence: CDR1 KGHSH, CDR2 LQKENI. CDR3 length equals 13 residues. J was trimmed by 4 bases and V by 3 bases; bases with no gene match: 0. The CDR3: CASSPGRADTQYF. Here the CDR3 DNA reads TGTGCCAGCTCACCCGGGAGGGCAGATACGCAGTATTTT.

The rearrangement uses TRBV28 and TRBJ1-2, with 9 nucleotides matching TRBD1. Germline CDR1 and CDR2: MDHEN and SYDVKM. V shed 6 bases and J 7 bases; nucleotides not matched to a gene: 15. The CDR3 covers 16 residues. CDR3: CASSPQSGTGNGGYTF. CDR3 DNA: TGTGCCAGCAGCCCTCAGTCCGGGACAGGGAATGGTGGCTACACCTTC.

The rearrangement uses TRBV5-1 and TRBJ2-7; 7 positions agree with TRBD2. This CDR3 contains 15 residues. Germline V gene data show CDR1 as SGHRS and CDR2 as YFSETQ. The J segment lost 6 bases and the V segment lost 5 bases, leaving 14 bases of the junction unmatched. CDR3 sequence (DNA): TGCGCCAGCAGGGGAACGTCAAGCGGGACCGGCGAGCAGTACTTC. Translated: CASRGTSSGTGEQYF. The whole variable domain, filled in from reference TRBV5-1 and TRBJ2-7, reads KAGVTQTPRYLIKTRGQQVTLSCSPISGHRSVSWYQQTPGQGLQFLFEYFSETQRNKGNFPGRFSGRQFSNSRSEMNVSTLELGDSALYLCASRGTSSGTGEQYFGPGTRLTVT.

This clone occurred a few times. The chain uses TRBV18 and TRBJ2-3; D is unresolved. V gave up 5 bases and J gave up 2 bases, with 5 bases separating them. This CDR3 has 12 amino acids. Germline assignment: CDR1 KGHSH and CDR2 LQKENI. CDR3 nucleotide sequence: TGTGCCAGCTCAACACTCACAGATACGCAGTATTTT. Translating it yields CASSTLTDTQYF.

This clone has just one count. V usage is TRBV29-1 and J usage is TRBJ2-4, with a possible D match to TRBD1 (5 bases). Germline V CDR1 and CDR2: SQVTM, ANQGSEA. This CDR3 contains 13 residues. V was cut by 2 bases and J by 4 bases, with 9 bases left in between. The CDR3 region has the DNA TGCAGCGTTGAATATAGGGGTAAAAACATTCAGTACTTC. Amino acids: CSVEYRGKNIQYF. Full variable domain (remainder filled in from reference TRBV29-1 and TRBJ2-4): SAVISQKPSRDICQRGTSLTIQCQVDSQVTMMFWYRQQPGQSLTLIATANQGSEATYESGFVIDKFPISRPNLTFSTLTVSNMSPEDSSIYLCSVEYRGKNIQYFGAGTRLSVL.

This rearrangement joins TRBV5-4 to TRBJ1-2; D might be TRBD1 (5 bases). Germline values: CDR1 SGHNT, CDR2 YYREEE (reference sequence). This CDR3 is built from 15 residues. V was shortened by 4 bases and J by 4 bases, with 17 bases between the two germline ends. The DNA for the CDR3 is TGTGCCAGCAGCCTGCAATCAGGACAAGGCTATGGCTACACCTTC. Protein: CASSLQSGQGYGYTF.

The chain recombines TRBV21-1 with TRBJ2-7; TRBD2 reflects the table's D call only, with no check against the DNA. TRBV21-1 is a pseudogene locus. The CDR3 consists of 12 residues. The CDR3 sequence is CASIPHEDEQYF. CDR3 nucleotide sequence: TGTGCCAGCATCCCCCATGAGGACGAGCAGTACTTC.

The V call is TRBV5-4, the J call TRBJ2-2, with 11 bases that match TRBD1. The V and J ends lost 5 bases and 4 bases, in that order; junction bases with no gene match: 4. The CDR3 runs 15 residues. CDR1 and CDR2 from the germline V gene are SGHNT and YYREEE (reference sequence). The CDR3 is CASSPGTGGTGELFF. The CDR3 nucleotides are TGTGCCAGCAGTCCCGGGACAGGGGGCACCGGGGAGCTGTTTTTT.

This clone turned up a few times. V usage is TRBV2 and J usage is TRBJ2-7, with D maybe TRBD2 (6 bases). CDR3 size: 17 residues. CDR1 is SNHLY, CDR2 FYNNEI, per germline. The germline V and J ends were trimmed by 0 bases and 3 bases, with 18 bases remaining between them. The CDR3 nucleotides read TGTGCCAGCAGTGAAGCGGTCAGGAGGGCCAACCTCTACGAGCAGTACTTC. It codes for CASSEAVRRANLYEQYF.

The chain joins TRBV29-1 to TRBJ2-5, with 9 bases fitting TRBD2. CDR1 is SQVTM, CDR2 ANQGSEA, per germline. This CDR3 has 12 residues. With 7 bases clipped from V and 3 bases from J, the junction kept 3 bases outside the gene matches. DNA of the CDR3: TGCAGCGGCGTAGCGGGAGAAGAGACCCAGTACTTC. Its protein is CSGVAGEETQYF.

The chain uses TRBV7-2 and TRBJ2-1, with D possibly matching TRBD2 (6 bases). This CDR3 spans 16 amino acids. V lost 0 bases, J lost 2 bases, and 11 bases lay in between. Per the germline V gene, CDR1 is SGHTA and CDR2 is FQGNSA. The CDR3 reads CASSLAGGSPYNEQFF. The CDR3 bases are TGTGCCAGCAGCTTAGCGGGGGGATCCCCCTACAATGAGCAGTTCTTC.

The gene calls are TRBV5-6 and TRBJ2-4; D might be TRBD1 or TRBD2, each matching 5 bases. Between the trimmed V and J ends, which lost 0 bases and 8 bases, there was a span of 9 bases. Looked up from germline, CDR1 is SGHDT and CDR2 is YYEEEE. The CDR3 length is 13 residues. The CDR3 DNA follows: TGTGCCAGCAGCTTGGGTAGGGGAGACATTCAGTACTTC. Translation: CASSLGRGDIQYF.

The rearrangement links TRBV15 to TRBJ1-2; the D gene is possibly TRBD1 (5 bases). Trimming pared 0 bases from V and 7 bases from J, leaving 12 bases between. This CDR3 spans 14 amino acids. CDR1 and CDR2 (germline): LNHNV, YYDKDF (reference sequence). The CDR3 coding sequence is TGTGCCACCAGCAGAGATGGAACAGGCGTTGGCTACACCTTC. As protein: CATSRDGTGVGYTF.

In regard to this clone: Additional DNA sequences in this sample encode the identical CDR3. The chain has TRBV5-1 and TRBJ2-7; D call uncertain. The CDR3 runs 12 residues. Germline V lookup: CDR1 SGHRS, CDR2 YFSETQ. V lost 1 base, J lost 3 bases, and 5 bases lay in between. CDR3 in amino acids: CASSLSSYEQYF. CDR3 bases: TGCGCCAGCAGCTTGTCTAGCTACGAGCAGTACTTC.

A few counts support this clone. The chain joins TRBV30 to TRBJ1-2, with TRBD1 matching 7 bases. The junction had 3 bases not matched to a gene; V was cut back by 4 bases and J by 4 bases. Germline V gene data show CDR1 as GTSNPN and CDR2 as SVGIG (reference sequence). There are 12 residues in the CDR3. This CDR3 reads CAWKPGGYGYTF. DNA for the CDR3: TGTGCCTGGAAGCCAGGGGGCTATGGCTACACCTTC.

The rearrangement uses TRBV7-2 and TRBJ2-1; 9 bases line up with TRBD2. The trim removed 7 bases at V and 3 bases at J, leaving 10 bases unmatched. The length of the CDR3 is 16 residues. In germline, CDR1 is SGHTA, CDR2 FQGNSA. DNA for the CDR3: TGTGCCAGCAAAAACTGGGGGACTAGCAACTACAATGAGCAGTTCTTC. It encodes CASKNWGTSNYNEQFF.

This sequence joins TRBV7-8 and TRBJ2-7, with D unclear. The CDR3 has 11 residues. Per germline, CDR1 SGHVS and CDR2 FQNEAQ. Trimming took off 1 base at V and 6 bases at J, with 4 bases between the two ends. The CDR3 is CASSLEREQYF. The CDR3 DNA is TGTGCCAGCAGCTTAGAGCGCGAGCAGTACTTC.